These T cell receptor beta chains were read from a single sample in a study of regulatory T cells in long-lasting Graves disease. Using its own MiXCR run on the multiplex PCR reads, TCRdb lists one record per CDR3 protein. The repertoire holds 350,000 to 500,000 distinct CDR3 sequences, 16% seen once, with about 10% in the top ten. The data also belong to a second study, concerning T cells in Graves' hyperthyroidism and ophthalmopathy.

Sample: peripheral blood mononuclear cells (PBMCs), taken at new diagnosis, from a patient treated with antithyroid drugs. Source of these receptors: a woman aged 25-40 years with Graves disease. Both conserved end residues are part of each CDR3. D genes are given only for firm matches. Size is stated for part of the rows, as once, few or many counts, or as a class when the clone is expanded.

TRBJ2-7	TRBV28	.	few	TGTGCCAGCAGTACAACAGCAAGGACACCTTCCTACGAGCAGTACTTC	CASSTTARTPSYEQYF
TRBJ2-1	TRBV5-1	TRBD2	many	TGCGCCAGCAGCTTGGCGGGGGGAGGAAGTGAGCAGTTCTTC	CASSLAGGGSEQFF
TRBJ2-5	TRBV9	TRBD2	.	TGTGCCAGCAGCCCGAGAGGACTAGCGGGAGAGGGACAAGAGACCCAGTACTTC	CASSPRGLAGEGQETQYF
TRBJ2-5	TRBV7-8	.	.	TGTGCCAGCAGCATAACAGGGTTGGGTAGGGAGACCCAGTACTTC	CASSITGLGRETQYF
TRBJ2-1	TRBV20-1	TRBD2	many	TGCAGTGCTGTAGCGGGAGGGCGCTCCTACAATGAGCAGTTCTTC	CSAVAGGRSYNEQFF
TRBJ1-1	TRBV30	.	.	TGTGCCTGGACTGACAGCCCATACACTGAAGCTTTCTTT	CAWTDSPYTEAFF
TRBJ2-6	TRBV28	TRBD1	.	TGTGCCAGCAGAGTCAGGGGGCCTGGGGCCAACGTCCTGACTTTC	CASRVRGPGANVLTF
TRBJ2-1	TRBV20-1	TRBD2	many	TGCAGTGCCGCCGGGACTAGTTACAATGAGCAGTTCTTC	CSAAGTSYNEQFF
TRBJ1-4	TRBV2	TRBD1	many	TGTGCCAGCAGTGATGGTGGGGACAGATATAATGAAAAACTGTTTTTT	CASSDGGDRYNEKLFF
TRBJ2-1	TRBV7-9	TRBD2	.	TGTGCCAGCAGCTTAAGGGCTAGCGGGAGCTCCTACAATGAGCAGTTCTTC	CASSLRASGSSYNEQFF
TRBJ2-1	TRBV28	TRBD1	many	TGTGCCAGCAGTAGGGACAGCTCGCCCTACAATGAGCAGTTCTTC	CASSRDSSPYNEQFF
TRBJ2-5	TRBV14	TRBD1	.	TGTGCCAGCAGCCAAAGGACAGGTTTCTATGACGCGCAAGAGACCCAGTACTTC	CASSQRTGFYDAQETQYF
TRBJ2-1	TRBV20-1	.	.	TGCAGTGCTAGTCCCTCGTCATCTGTCTTAGCCGGGGGCTACAATGAGCAGTTCTTC	CSASPSSSVLAGGYNEQFF
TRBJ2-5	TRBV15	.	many	TGTGCCACCAGCAGAGATAAGGGAGAGACCCAGTACTTC	CATSRDKGETQYF
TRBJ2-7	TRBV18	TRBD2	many	TGTGCCAGCTCATCCAGGGCCAGCGGGAGCGCCCAAGGACTCTACGAGCAGTACTTC	CASSSRASGSAQGLYEQYF
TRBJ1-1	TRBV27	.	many	TGTGCCAGCGGCGAGGTGGGTAGGACTGAAGCTTTCTTT	CASGEVGRTEAFF
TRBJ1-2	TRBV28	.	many	TGTGCCAGCAGTTTCGCCAGCCGCGGCTATGGCTACACCTTC	CASSFASRGYGYTF
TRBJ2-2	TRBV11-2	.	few	TGTGCCAGCAGCCCCACGCGGGGGGAGCTGTTTTTT	CASSPTRGELFF
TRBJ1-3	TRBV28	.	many	TGTGCCAGCACCTACAGTAACACCATATATTTT	CASTYSNTIYF
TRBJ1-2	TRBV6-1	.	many	TGTGCCAGCAGAGACCGGGCCCACACTAACTATGGCTACACCTTC	CASRDRAHTNYGYTF
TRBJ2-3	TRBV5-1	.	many	TGCGCCACGTCAAGGGCTGCCGGGTTGGGAGATACGCAGTATTTT	CATSRAAGLGDTQYF
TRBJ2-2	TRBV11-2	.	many	TGTGCCAGCAGGAGGGTGAAGAAGAACACCGGGGAGCTGTTTTTT	CASRRVKKNTGELFF
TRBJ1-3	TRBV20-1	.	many	TGCAGTGCTAGTTTAAGGACCGGGCAGCCGTCCTTGGACACCATATATTTT	CSASLRTGQPSLDTIYF
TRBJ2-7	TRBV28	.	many	TGCGCCAGCAGCCTCCCAAGGGGGTACGAGCAGTACTTC	CASSLPRGYEQYF
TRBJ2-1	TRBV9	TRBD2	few	TGTGCCAGCAGCACCCGTGCTGGGGCTAGCGGGAGGGCCTTCAATGAGCAGTTCTTC	CASSTRAGASGRAFNEQFF
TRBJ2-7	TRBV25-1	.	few	TGTGCCAGCAGTGGGGCCGGGCTCTCCTACGAGCAGTACTTC	CASSGAGLSYEQYF
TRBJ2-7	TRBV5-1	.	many	TGCGCCAGCAGTTGGGCCGGGCTAACCTACGAGCAGTACTTC	CASSWAGLTYEQYF
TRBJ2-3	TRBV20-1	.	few	TGCAGTGCTCCGCGGGGCGGCACAGATACGCAGTATTTT	CSAPRGGTDTQYF
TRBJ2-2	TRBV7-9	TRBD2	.	TGTGCCAGCAGCCCCTTAGCGGGAGGGCCCACCGGGGAGCTGTTTTTT	CASSPLAGGPTGELFF
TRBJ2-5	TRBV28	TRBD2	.	TGTGCCAGCAGTTTAAGCGGGGGGATCGCCCAGTACTTC	CASSLSGGIAQYF
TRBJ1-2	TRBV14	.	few	TGTGCCAGCAGCCAAGTGTGGGGATCCGGGCATGGCTACACCTTC	CASSQVWGSGHGYTF
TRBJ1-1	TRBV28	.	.	TGTGCCAGCAGTTTCGGGGCGATGAACACTGAAGCTTTCTTT	CASSFGAMNTEAFF
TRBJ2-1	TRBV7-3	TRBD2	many	TGTGCCAGCAGCTTAGGACTAGGATACAATGAGCAGTTCTTC	CASSLGLGYNEQFF
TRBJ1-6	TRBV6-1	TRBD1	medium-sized	TGTGCCAGCAGTCCCCGGGACAGGGGATATAATTCACCCCTCCACTTT	CASSPRDRGYNSPLHF
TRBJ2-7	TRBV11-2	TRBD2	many	TGTGCCAGCAGCCCATTGCCCGGGGGGGGCGCAACCTACGAGCAGTACTTC	CASSPLPGGGATYEQYF
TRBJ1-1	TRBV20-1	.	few	TGCAGTGCCAAGAGGCTCGTTGACACTGAAGCTTTCTTT	CSAKRLVDTEAFF
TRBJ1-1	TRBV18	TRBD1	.	TGTGCCAGCTCACCGAGGGACAGGGAAGCTTTCTTT	CASSPRDREAFF
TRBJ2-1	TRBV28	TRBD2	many	TGTGCCAGCAGTTTAGGGAGCGGGAGGGCCGATGAGCAGTTCTTC	CASSLGSGRADEQFF
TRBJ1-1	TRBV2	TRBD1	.	TGTGCCATCAGGGGGACAGGGCTATTTAACACTGAAGCTTTCTTT	CAIRGTGLFNTEAFF
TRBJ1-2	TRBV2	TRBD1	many	TGTGCCAGCAGCCGCCGGGACAGGGCGGTCAGTGGCTATGGCTACACCTTC	CASSRRDRAVSGYGYTF
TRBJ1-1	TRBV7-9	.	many	TGTGCCAGCAGCTTACGTCCGAACACTGAAGCTTTCTTT	CASSLRPNTEAFF
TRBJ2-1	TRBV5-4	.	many	TGTGCCAGCAGCTTGCACAAGAGAAAGACCTACAATGAGCAGTTCTTC	CASSLHKRKTYNEQFF
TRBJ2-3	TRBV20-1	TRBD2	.	TGCAGTGCTAGAACCGCGGGAGGAAGCACAGATACGCAGTATTTT	CSARTAGGSTDTQYF
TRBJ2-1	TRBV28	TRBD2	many	TGTGCCAGCTCGGCCGGGACTAGCGCTTACAATGAGCAGTTCTTC	CASSAGTSAYNEQFF
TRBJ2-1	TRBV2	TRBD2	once	TGTGCCAGCATGAGGGGACTAGCGGGGGGGGCGGCTGAGCAGTTCTTC	CASMRGLAGGAAEQFF
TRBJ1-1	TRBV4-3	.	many	TGCGCCAGCAGCCAACACGACAGGAGGGACACTGAAGCTTTCTTT	CASSQHDRRDTEAFF
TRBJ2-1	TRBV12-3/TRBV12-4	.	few	TGTGCCAGCAGTCGTCCCACCTCCGAGCAGTTCTTC	CASSRPTSEQFF
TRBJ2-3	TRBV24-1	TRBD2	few	TGTGCCACCAGTGAACGACTAGCGGGGTTCACAGATACGCAGTATTTT	CATSERLAGFTDTQYF
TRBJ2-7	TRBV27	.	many	TGTGCCAGCAGTTTTTTGGGCGAGCAGTACTTC	CASSFLGEQYF